The 17 T cell receptor beta chains in this list originate from one sample, sequenced in a study of post-analysis software for immune sequencing data (dated by TCRdb to about 2015). Points the paper makes about the study in general: Significantly higher frequencies in patients than in controls were found for five or six TRBV segments, including TRBV5-6, TRBV5-1 and TRBV20-1.

To prepare the library, PCR was applied. Sequencing took place on an Illumina HiSeq 2500. To reduce PCR and sequencing biases, unique molecular identifiers were incorporated into the TCR beta cDNA libraries. The public reads were quality trimmed at Q25 with fastp and then assembled into clones with MiXCR by TCRdb, keeping productive beta chains. Entries that share a CDR3 protein sequence are merged under the most common genes and DNA. The sample profile shows about 170,000 distinct CDR3 sequences; roughly 31% of them were found once. The ten largest account for about 1.6% of the sample. Their cognate antigens are unknown. Source material: blood. Every receptor here comes from a girl aged 5-17 years with multiple sclerosis.

Remarks on this clonotype: This may come from a read error, since a much larger clone is one base off. The chain uses TRBV7-8 and TRBJ2-7; 7 bases are shared with TRBD1. This CDR3 has 18 amino acids. Germline V gene lookup returns CDR1 SGHVS and CDR2 FQNEAQ. Here the CDR3 DNA reads TGTACCAGCAGCTTCGGGACGAAGACAAGACAGGGTCTAGGCGAGCAGTACTTC. Translated: CTSSFGTKTRQGLGEQYF.

This clonotype was seen a single time. This chain joins TRBV10-3 and TRBJ2-5; TRBD2 is a possible D gene (5 bases). This CDR3 contains 13 residues. The germline V gene has CDR1 ENHRY and CDR2 SYGVKD. Trimming stripped 11 bases from V and 1 base from J, with 14 bases between. This CDR3 is CAVEREPQETQYF. The CDR3 DNA follows: TGTGCCGTGGAAAGGGAGCCCCAAGAGACCCAGTACTTC.

About this clonotype: A read error is possible here, since a much larger clone lies one base away. The chain has TRBV4-1 and TRBJ1-6, with a possible D match to TRBD1 (6 bases). CDR3 length: 17 amino acids. Deletions cut 3 bases from V and 1 base from J, with 13 bases between. Germline loops: CDR1 MGHRA, CDR2 YSYEKL. The CDR3 loop is CASSHGRGGSYNSPLHF. CDR3 bases: TGCGCCAGCAGCCATGGCAGGGGAGGATCCTATAATTCACCCCTCCACTTT.

This clonotype has at least ten counts. V is TRBV24-1 and J is TRBJ2-1; D unresolved. The CDR3 is made up of 13 amino acids. The germline V gene has CDR1 KGHDR and CDR2 SFDVKD. V lost 5 bases, J lost 0 bases, and 4 bases lay in between. The CDR3 DNA is TGTGCCACCAGTGGGAGCTCCTACAATGAGCAGTTCTTC. Translating gives CATSGSSYNEQFF.

This clonotype appeared many times. The gene calls are TRBV20-1 and TRBJ1-6; TRBD1 matches 8 bases. CDR3 size: 16 residues. The V and J ends lost 0 bases and 7 bases, in that order; junction bases with no gene match: 8. In germline, CDR1 is DFQATT, CDR2 SNEGSKA (reference sequence). CDR3 sequence reads: CSARDGSAGGNSPLHF. DNA for the CDR3: TGCAGTGCTAGAGATGGGTCCGCAGGGGGCAATTCACCCCTCCACTTT.

The V and J genes are TRBV6-2 or TRBV6-3 and TRBJ1-2; D is perhaps TRBD1 (6 bases). V lost 2 bases and J 12 bases, leaving 10 bases between the germline ends. CDR1 is MNHEY, CDR2 SVGEGT, per germline. This CDR3 region has 11 residues. In nucleotides, the CDR3 is TGTGCCAGCAGTTACGGACAGATTGACACCTTC. This translates into CASSYGQIDTF.

This clonotype was detected a few times. The V call is TRBV28, the J call TRBJ1-5, with unresolved D. V gave up 2 bases and J gave up 7 bases, with 9 bases separating them. From germline, CDR1 is MDHEN and CDR2 SYDVKM. This CDR3 comprises 13 residues. CDR3 protein: CASSLVRSQPQHF. CDR3 bases: TGTGCCAGCAGTTTAGTCCGTAGCCAGCCCCAGCATTTT. Drawing the rest from reference TRBV28 and TRBJ1-5, the complete variable domain is DVKVTQSSRYLVKRTGEKVFLECVQDMDHENMFWYRQDPGLGLRLIYFSYDVKMKEKGDIPEGYSVSREKKERFSLILESASTNQTSMYLCASSLVRSQPQHFGDGTRLSIL.

About this clonotype: The CDR3 does not close with the conserved phenylalanine or tryptophan, likely indicating a read error. V and J are TRBV5-5 and TRBJ2-3; TRBD2 agrees at 12 bases. The trim removed 0 bases at V and 2 bases at J, leaving 1 base unmatched. The CDR3 consists of 16 residues. Germline assignment: CDR1 SGHKS and CDR2 YYEKEE (reference sequence). CDR3 sequence (DNA): TGTGCCAGCAGCTTGGGGACTAGCGGGATCACAGATACGCAGTATAGT. Its protein product is CASSLGTSGITDTQYS.

This clonotype was observed at least ten times. The gene calls are TRBV12-3 or TRBV12-4 and TRBJ2-1; 13 bases are shared with TRBD2. Unmatched junction bases numbered 12, after V lost 5 bases and J lost 8 bases. The CDR3 totals 17 residues. The CDR3 is CASSTTSGRAFLDEQFF. The DNA of the CDR3 is TGTGCCAGCAGTACCACTAGCGGGAGGGCCTTTTTGGATGAGCAGTTCTTC.

Turning to this clonotype: One end of the junction does not line up with germline, which may come from a read error. This chain links TRBV7-2 with TRBJ2-2, with D unresolved. The CDR3 has 15 residues. Germline V gene sequence: CDR1 SGHTA, CDR2 FQGNSA. CDR3 DNA sequence: TGTGTCAGCAGCTTATCAGTTCCAGGCACCGGGGAGCTGTTTTTT. Translated: CVSSLSVPGTGELFF.

The genes are TRBV24-1 and TRBJ1-2; the match to TRBD1 covers 8 bases. Germline V lookup: CDR1 KGHDR, CDR2 SFDVKD. CDR3 length: 13 residues. The J segment lost 9 bases and the V segment lost 4 bases, leaving 6 bases of the junction unmatched. As DNA, the CDR3 is TGTGCCACCAGTGAGTGGACAGGGACAAGCTACACCTTC. Encoded protein: CATSEWTGTSYTF.

The table lists this clonotype with many counts. V usage is TRBV27 and J usage is TRBJ2-5; 9 bases map to TRBD2. The V and J ends lost 6 bases and 5 bases, in that order; junction bases with no gene match: 13. The germline V gene has CDR1 MNHEY and CDR2 SMNVEV (reference sequence). The length of the CDR3 is 16 residues. As DNA, the CDR3 is TGTGCCAGCAGCCCCGGGGAGGGGACTAGCTATGAGACCCAGTACTTC. Amino acid sequence: CASSPGEGTSYETQYF.

The chain has TRBV12-3 or TRBV12-4 and TRBJ2-7; tentatively, D is TRBD1 (6 bases). The tail of the sequence fits TRBJ2-4 better, so the J call may be wrong. The CDR3 is 14 amino acids. CDR3 region: CASSSFGTTDIQYF. CDR3 nucleotides: TGTGCCAGCAGTTCCTTCGGGACAACGGACATTCAGTACTTC.

This chain connects TRBV18 to TRBJ1-2; TRBD1 aligns across 9 bases. The CDR3 contains 15 residues. Looked up from germline, CDR1 is KGHSH and CDR2 is LQKENI. V was clipped by 3 bases and J by 5 bases; unmatched bases: 7. In nucleotides, the CDR3 is TGTGCCAGCTCACCTTTGGACAGGGGCGTATATGGCTACACCTTC. It translates to CASSPLDRGVYGYTF. Full variable domain (remainder filled in from reference TRBV18 and TRBJ1-2): NAGVMQNPRHLVRRRGQEARLRCSPMKGHSHVYWYRQLPEEGLKFMVYLQKENIIDESGMPKERFSAEFPKEGPSILRIQQVVRGDSAAYFCASSPLDRGVYGYTFGSGTRLTVV.

The chain employs TRBV20-1 and TRBJ1-1; weak D call: TRBD1 (5 bases). The V gene lost 1 base and the J gene lost 3 bases, with 12 bases spanning the gap. Germline V gives CDR1 DFQATT, CDR2 SNEGSKA (reference sequence). The CDR3 is made up of 14 amino acids. CDR3: CSARGGLGDTEAFF. For the CDR3, the DNA is TGCAGTGCTAGAGGGGGCTTAGGGGACACTGAAGCTTTCTTT.

A remark on this clonotype: Given a much more abundant clone one base away, this may be a read error. The chain employs TRBV21-1 and TRBJ2-1. TRBV21-1 is a pseudogene segment. This CDR3 contains 12 residues. The CDR3 loop is CTSSKARREQFF. DNA of the CDR3: TGTACCAGCAGCAAAGCGCGCCGGGAGCAGTTCTTC.

This chain links TRBV12-3 or TRBV12-4 with TRBJ1-5; D perhaps matches TRBD1 (6 bases). The germline V and J ends were trimmed by 4 bases and 7 bases, with 14 bases remaining between them. CDR3 size: 14 residues. The CDR3 nucleotides are TGTGCCAGCAGTTCCCCGGGGGCGGACCAGCCCCAGCATTTT. Residues: CASSSPGADQPQHF.